This T cell receptor (beta chain) appears in the sequencing data of a study of liver allograft versus peripheral blood T cells. The wider study: Recipients' peripheral blood served as the comparator for T cell receptor repertoires in transplanted livers. General study results and limits: Within liver allografts, T cell receptor repertoires were reportedly different from those in peripheral blood.

This CDR3 has 16 amino acids. Germline CDR1 is LGHNT and CDR2 is FRNRAP. J gave up 0 bases and V 5 bases, and 3 bases lay outside the gene matches. Comments on this clonotype: Its antigen is as yet unknown.

TCRdb processed the reads anew with MiXCR; each CDR3 protein has one entry. This table holds approximately 15,000 distinct CDR3 sequences, 20% found once. The clonotype was recovered from a human patient who had a liver transplant. Some T cells may originate from the graft donor. The chain uses TRBV12-5 and TRBJ2-6; TRBD1 matches 8 bases. CDR3 amino acids: CASGLTGGSGANVLTF. In DNA, the CDR3 is TGTGCTAGTGGTCTAACAGGGGGCTCTGGGGCCAACGTCCTGACTTTC.